This T cell receptor beta chain derives from a study of beta chain features in type 1 diabetes. All of the isolated RNA was reverse transcribed, so expressed TCRB transcripts were sequenced. Sequenced by immunoSEQ multiplex PCR; TCRdb stores in-frame clones only, minus some. The sample consists of more than 550,000 clones, about 14% of them appearing once. V was trimmed by 0 bases and J by 12 bases, leaving 9 bases between them. The CDR3 extends over 11 amino acids. Germline values: CDR1 GTSNPN, CDR2 SVGIG (reference sequence). General study findings and limits: Among patients with Type 1 diabetes, TCRB CDR3s were moderately but significantly shorter in every one of the four CD4+ subsets. Equally in patients and controls, PCR might preferentially amplify shorter templates.

This clone has a handful of counts. Its antigen is unknown. The source of this sequence is a man aged 18 to 30 with type 1 diabetes. The specimen sequenced was naive CD4+ T cells from blood. The genes are TRBV30 and TRBJ2-4, with D possibly matching TRBD1 (6 bases). CDR3 protein: CAWSVLGGQYF. In DNA, the CDR3 is TGTGCCTGGAGTGTACTAGGGGGTCAGTACTTC.